This T cell receptor beta chain was sequenced during a study of T cell repertoires in cytomegalovirus infection. Across the whole study: Both recently identified HLA-C-restricted and well-studied HLA-B-restricted CMV epitopes were used in the study.

One entry per CDR3 protein results from TCRdb running MiXCR on the reads. The sample lists about half a million distinct CDR3 sequences; approximately 46% were seen once. Trimming pared 3 bases from V and 0 bases from J, leaving 9 bases between. The CDR3 loop spans 15 amino acids. Turning to this clonotype: As yet, its antigen is unknown.

The V and J genes are TRBV12-3 or TRBV12-4 and TRBJ2-4; D not resolved. The receptor's source is a human donor in good health (CMV status not recorded). Some clones in this sample may be carry-over from other donors' samples. Sequences were derived from cultured PBMCs, sampled from culture after CMV antigen stimulation. This CDR3 reads CASSFRELAKNIQYF. For the CDR3, the DNA is TGTGCCAGCAGTTTTCGAGAGCTAGCCAAAAACATTCAGTACTTC.